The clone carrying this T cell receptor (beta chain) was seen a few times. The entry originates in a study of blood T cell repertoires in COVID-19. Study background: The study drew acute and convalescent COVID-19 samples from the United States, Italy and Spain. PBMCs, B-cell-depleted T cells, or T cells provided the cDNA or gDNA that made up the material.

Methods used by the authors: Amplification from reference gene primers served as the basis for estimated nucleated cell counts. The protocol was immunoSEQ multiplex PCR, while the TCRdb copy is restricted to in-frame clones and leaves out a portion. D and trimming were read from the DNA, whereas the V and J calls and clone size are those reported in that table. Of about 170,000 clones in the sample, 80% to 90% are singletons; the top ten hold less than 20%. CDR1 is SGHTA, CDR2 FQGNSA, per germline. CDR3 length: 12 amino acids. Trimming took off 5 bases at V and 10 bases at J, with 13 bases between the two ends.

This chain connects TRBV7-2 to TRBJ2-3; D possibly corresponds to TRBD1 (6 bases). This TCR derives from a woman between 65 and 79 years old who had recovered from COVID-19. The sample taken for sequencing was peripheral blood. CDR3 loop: CASSPRDTAQYF. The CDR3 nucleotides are TGTGCCAGCAGCCCCCGGGACACGGCGCAGTATTTT.